A single sample gave rise to the 7 T cell receptor beta chains below, sequenced in a study of spatial heterogeneity in lung cancer. TCRdb re-analysed the 5' RACE reads in MiXCR, keeping a single row per CDR3 protein. Counted here are approximately 29,000 distinct CDR3 sequences, around 8% occurring once; the ten biggest clones make up roughly 34%. Time point reported: sample taken at primary tumor resection. In each case, whole RNA from tumor, nontumor lung or frozen PBMC was sequenced unsorted. The sequencing here drew on PBMCs, taken at surgery. Receptors originate from a female donor with early-stage non-small cell lung cancer.

The table lists this clonotype with many counts. This chain connects TRBV6-2 or TRBV6-3 to TRBJ2-4; 11 nucleotides match TRBD2. CDR3 size: 18 residues. CDR1 MNHEY and CDR2 SVGEGT come from the germline V gene. The junction had 9 bases not matched to a gene; V was cut back by 4 bases and J by 1 base. The CDR3, as DNA: TGTGCCAGCAGTTCAGGGCTAGCGGGAGGTACGGCCAAAAACATTCAGTACTTC. This translates into CASSSGLAGGTAKNIQYF.

This clonotype was seen ten or more times. The rearrangement links TRBV24-1 to TRBJ2-3, with 7 bases that match TRBD1. Germline V gene data show CDR1 as KGHDR and CDR2 as SFDVKD. V was pared by 3 bases and J by 1 base, with 0 bases of the junction left unmatched. This CDR3 spans 14 amino acids. This CDR3 is CATSDDRGTDTQYF. In nucleotides, the CDR3 is TGTGCCACCAGTGATGACAGGGGCACAGATACGCAGTATTTT.

This clonotype has ten or more counts. This chain joins TRBV20-1 and TRBJ2-1; the match to TRBD2 covers 9 bases. Looked up from germline, CDR1 is DFQATT and CDR2 is SNEGSKA (reference sequence). J was trimmed by 3 bases and V by 5 bases; bases with no gene match: 2. CDR3 length: 13 residues. The CDR3 DNA follows: TGCAGTGCTGTAGCGGGAGTCTACAATGAGCAGTTCTTC. It specifies CSAVAGVYNEQFF.

This clonotype was seen only a few times. The rearrangement links TRBV6-2 or TRBV6-3 to TRBJ2-1; 8 bases align to TRBD1. J was trimmed by 7 bases and V by 7 bases; bases with no gene match: 6. The CDR3 runs 13 residues. Germline V gene data show CDR1 as MNHEY and CDR2 as SVGEGT. Here the CDR3 reads CASKTGVWNEQFF. The CDR3 DNA reads as TGTGCCAGCAAGACAGGGGTGTGGAATGAGCAGTTCTTC.

This clonotype was detected only a few times. The chain uses TRBV24-1 and TRBJ2-1; D gene ambiguous. CDR1 and CDR2 from the germline V gene are KGHDR and SFDVKD. Between the trimmed V and J ends, which lost 0 bases and 5 bases, there was a span of 7 bases. This CDR3 contains 14 residues. CDR3 protein: CATSDLVGNNEQFF. CDR3 sequence (DNA): TGTGCCACCAGTGATTTGGTCGGCAACAATGAGCAGTTCTTC.

The table lists this clonotype with many counts. This chain joins TRBV24-1 and TRBJ1-2, with 7 positions matching TRBD1. Germline CDR1 reads KGHDR; CDR2 reads SFDVKD. V shed 10 bases, J shed 8 bases, and the junction held 9 bases outside the gene matches. The CDR3 covers 12 residues. CDR3 in amino acids: CATRQGERGYTF. The CDR3 nucleotides are TGTGCCACGCGACAGGGAGAAAGGGGCTACACCTTC.

This clonotype came up many times. The rearrangement uses TRBV18 and TRBJ2-5; 7 bases are a match to TRBD1. CDR1 and CDR2 from the germline V gene are KGHSH and LQKENI. The ends lost 5 bases at V and 2 bases at J; junction bases unmatched: 11. CDR3 size: 16 residues. The CDR3 sequence: CASSSSPGQIQETQYF. CDR3 bases: TGTGCCAGCTCAAGCTCACCGGGACAGATACAAGAGACCCAGTACTTC.